Following are 8 T cell receptor beta chains from one sample sequenced in a study of graft-versus-host responses after intestinal transplantation. These receptors have no known antigen. The assay was immunoSEQ multiplex PCR, and TCRdb's table has in-frame clones only and misses some. The profile covers about 150,000 clones, with about 90% appearing a single time and approximately 0.2% taken by the ten largest. The material sequenced was unstimulated CD4+ T cells sorted from spleen or lymph node cells, taken before intestinal transplant. All receptors derive from a human donor who received an intestinal transplant.

The count of this clone is one. This chain joins TRBV9 and TRBJ2-1; D might be TRBD2 (6 bases). CDR1 SGDLS and CDR2 YYNGEE come from the germline V gene. V lost 4 bases, J lost 6 bases, and 17 bases lay in between. CDR3 length: 15 residues. The CDR3 region has the DNA TGTGCCAGCAGCCTGCATAGCGGTCTAGTCAATGAGCAGTTCTTC. Translation gives CASSLHSGLVNEQFF. The full variable domain, rest sourced from reference TRBV9 and TRBJ2-1, is DSGVTQTPKHLITATGQRVTLRCSPRSGDLSVYWYQQSLDQGLQFLIQYYNGEERAKGNILERFSAQQFPDLHSELNLSSLELGDSALYFCASSLHSGLVNEQFFGPGTRLTVL.

The chain carries TRBV6-5 and TRBJ1-5; no firm D call. CDR1 and CDR2 from the germline V gene are MNHEY and SVGAGI. The CDR3 spans 14 residues. V was trimmed by 5 bases and J by 1 base, leaving 9 bases between them. The CDR3 region is CASSANTSNQPQHF. CDR3 DNA: TGTGCCAGCAGTGCCAACACAAGCAATCAGCCCCAGCATTTT.

The chain is built from TRBV28 and TRBJ2-7; D remains unclear. This CDR3 contains 15 residues. In germline, CDR1 is MDHEN, CDR2 SYDVKM. With 4 bases removed from V and 4 bases from J, the gap between germline ends came to 17 bases. CDR3 in DNA: TGTGCCAGCAGTTCCGTTCGAAGGTCTGGATACGAGCAGTACTTC. It is translated as CASSSVRRSGYEQYF.

The rearrangement links TRBV28 to TRBJ1-5; a possible D gene is TRBD1 (5 bases). From germline, CDR1 is MDHEN and CDR2 SYDVKM. V lost 11 bases, J lost 0 bases, and 17 bases lay in between. This CDR3 spans 15 amino acids. The CDR3 loop is CAGHRRADSNQPQHF. CDR3 nucleotide sequence: TGTGCCGGACACCGAAGGGCGGATAGCAATCAGCCCCAGCATTTT.

This sequence joins TRBV4-2 and TRBJ2-7; D gene unclear. Deletions cut 0 bases from V and 3 bases from J, with 12 bases between. The CDR3 spans 15 residues. Germline CDR1 reads LGHNA; CDR2 reads YNFKEQ. CDR3 coding DNA: TGTGCCAGCAGCCAAGAAGGCGGAACAGACTACGAGCAGTACTTC. This translates into CASSQEGGTDYEQYF.

The CDR3 here is CASSPVGKPYEQYF. The CDR3 bases are TGTGCCAGCAGCCCCGTTGGGAAGCCCTACGAGCAGTACTTC. This chain joins TRBV5-4 and TRBJ2-7; D not certain. CDR3 length: 14 residues. Germline V lookup: CDR1 SGHNT, CDR2 YYREEE (reference sequence). V was cut by 4 bases and J by 2 bases, with 13 bases left in between.

V gene TRBV9 combines with J gene TRBJ2-3; 9 nucleotides match TRBD1. The V gene end was trimmed by 3 bases and the J gene end by 2 bases; junction bases not matched to a gene: 4. Germline CDR1 is SGDLS and CDR2 is YYNGEE. The CDR3 is made up of 15 amino acids. The CDR3 here is CASSARTGATDTQYF. CDR3 bases: TGTGCCAGCAGCGCAAGGACAGGGGCCACAGATACGCAGTATTTT.

The chain employs TRBV15 and TRBJ2-7; tentative D call: TRBD1 (5 bases). The CDR3 extends over 14 amino acids. V was shortened by 0 bases and J by 6 bases, with 12 bases between the two germline ends. CDR1 LNHNV and CDR2 YYDKDF come from the germline V gene (reference sequence). The CDR3 spells CATSRDQGVSEQYF. Written as DNA, the CDR3 is TGTGCCACCAGCAGAGATCAAGGGGTGAGCGAGCAGTACTTC.